One and the same sample provided the 16 T cell receptor beta chains below, sequenced in a study of T cells after yellow fever vaccination. MiXCR, run by TCRdb on the 5' RACE reads, gives a single entry per CDR3 protein. The sample consists of 350,000 or so distinct CDR3 sequences, about 7.8% of them appearing once. The sample here was PBMCs, taken roughly 47 days after the first yellow fever vaccination. These receptors originate from a man aged 18 to 29 who received the YFV17D yellow fever vaccine.

This sequence joins TRBV24-1 and TRBJ1-1; unclear D gene. V lost 4 bases to trimming and J lost 5 bases, with 19 bases between them. Germline assignment: CDR1 KGHDR and CDR2 SFDVKD. The CDR3 has 16 amino acids. CDR3 sequence: CATSDGNIGIGTEAFF. The CDR3 nucleotides are TGTGCCACCAGTGACGGGAATATAGGAATAGGGACTGAAGCTTTCTTT.

The CDR3 protein is CASSSLAGYNNEQFF. The DNA for the CDR3 is TGCGCCAGCAGCTCACTAGCGGGCTATAACAATGAGCAGTTCTTC. V gene TRBV5-1 combines with J gene TRBJ2-1; 9 bases are a match to TRBD2. Per the germline V gene, CDR1 is SGHRS and CDR2 is YFSETQ. CDR3 length equals 15 residues. V lost 3 bases to trimming and J lost 5 bases; unmatched junction nucleotides: 6.

This clonotype was counted between two and nine times. The rearrangement uses TRBV7-9 and TRBJ2-5, with D perhaps matching TRBD1 (6 bases). Trimming left V 3 bases short and J 5 bases short, with 13 bases between. This CDR3 contains 14 residues. CDR1 and CDR2 (germline): SEHNR, FQNEAQ (reference sequence). CDR3: CASSFSTGSETQYF. The CDR3 DNA reads TGTGCCAGCAGCTTCTCCACAGGGTCGGAGACCCAGTACTTC.

This sequence joins TRBV20-1 and TRBJ2-1; D unclear. Germline assignment: CDR1 DFQATT and CDR2 SNEGSKA (reference sequence). Trimming cost V 3 bases and J 2 bases, with 11 bases left between them. CDR3 length equals 14 residues. Here the CDR3 DNA reads TGCAGTGCTAGTTCCCTATACCCCTACAATGAGCAGTTCTTC. As protein: CSASSLYPYNEQFF.

This clonotype was observed many times. The rearrangement uses TRBV6-2 or TRBV6-3 and TRBJ1-2, with a weak D call TRBD1 (5 bases). From germline, CDR1 is MNHEY and CDR2 SVGEGT. The V end was cut by 5 bases, the J end by 2 bases, with 9 bases between. This CDR3 comprises 13 residues. CDR3 in DNA: TGTGCCAGCAGTCCGACAGTGAACTATGGCTACACCTTC. It codes for CASSPTVNYGYTF.

This clonotype was detected only a few times. This rearrangement joins TRBV5-6 to TRBJ2-5, with TRBD2 matching over 9 bases. The V gene end was trimmed by 4 bases and the J gene end by 7 bases; junction bases not matched to a gene: 5. CDR1 is SGHDT and CDR2 is YYEEEE in the germline V gene. The CDR3 loop spans 13 amino acids. CDR3 nucleotides: TGTGCCAGCAGCCTTGCGACTAGCGGGACCCAGTACTTC. It encodes CASSLATSGTQYF.

This clonotype was counted between two and nine times. The rearrangement links TRBV5-4 to TRBJ2-7; possible D gene TRBD1, 5 bases. The CDR3 has 14 residues. The germline V gene encodes CDR1 SGHNT and CDR2 YYREEE (reference sequence). V lost 2 bases and J lost 3, with 12 bases in between. CDR3 amino acids: CASSFPDSHYEQYF. In DNA, the CDR3 is TGTGCCAGCAGCTTTCCCGACAGCCACTACGAGCAGTACTTC.

The chain is built from TRBV20-1 and TRBJ2-1, with TRBD2 identical over 8 bases. This CDR3 region has 16 residues. Unmatched junction bases numbered 7, after V lost 1 base and J lost 2 bases. Germline CDR1 and CDR2: DFQATT and SNEGSKA (reference sequence). This CDR3 reads CSARVGGSGAYNEQFF. CDR3 DNA sequence: TGCAGTGCTAGAGTTGGGGGTAGCGGGGCCTACAATGAGCAGTTCTTC.

This clonotype has only a few counts. CDR3 loop: CASSLAPGIPYNEQFF. For the CDR3, the DNA is TGCGCCAGCAGCTTGGCCCCGGGTATCCCCTACAATGAGCAGTTCTTC. The chain links TRBV5-1 to TRBJ2-1; D gene ambiguous. Between the trimmed V and J ends, which lost 0 bases and 2 bases, there was a span of 12 bases. Germline CDR1 is SGHRS and CDR2 is YFSETQ. The length of the CDR3 is 16 residues.

This clonotype showed up just once. V is TRBV6-1 and J is TRBJ2-3, with D perhaps matching TRBD2 (5 bases). The CDR3 extends over 13 amino acids. CDR1 is MNHNS, CDR2 SASEGT, per germline. V dropped 7 bases and J dropped 3 bases, with 11 bases sitting between them. The CDR3 sequence is CASTSRGTDTQYF. CDR3 nucleotides: TGTGCCAGCACCAGCCGGGGTACAGATACGCAGTATTTT.

This clonotype occurred a few times. The chain couples TRBV6-2 or TRBV6-3 to TRBJ2-7, with 8 bases identical to TRBD2. The germline CDR1 and CDR2 sequences are MNHEY and SVGEGT. The junction had 10 bases not matched to a gene; V was cut back by 7 bases and J by 5 bases. The CDR3 loop spans 14 amino acids. CDR3 DNA: TGTGCCAGCAACCGCGGGGGGTCGGTGGACGAGCAGTACTTC. Its protein product is CASNRGGSVDEQYF.

The chain couples TRBV6-2 or TRBV6-3 to TRBJ2-7; D unclear. V gave up 0 bases and J gave up 6 bases, with 12 bases separating them. In germline, CDR1 is MNHEY, CDR2 SVGEGT. This CDR3 contains 14 residues. CDR3 DNA: TGTGCCAGCAGTTACTCCGCGGTCATCGGCGAGCAGTACTTC. Translation gives CASSYSAVIGEQYF.

J is TRBJ1-1 and V is TRBV5-1; maybe TRBD1 (6 bases). Trimming took off 5 bases at V and 5 bases at J, with 19 bases between the two ends. CDR1 and CDR2 from the germline V gene are SGHRS and YFSETQ. This CDR3 contains 15 residues. The CDR3 DNA sequence: TGCGCCAGCAGAAATTTCACAGGGCGGCGGACTGAAGCTTTCTTT. It specifies CASRNFTGRRTEAFF.

The chain has TRBV4-1 and TRBJ1-1; 7 nucleotides line up with TRBD1. CDR3 length: 13 amino acids. Per germline, CDR1 MGHRA and CDR2 YSYEKL. V gave up 1 base and J gave up 11 bases; unmatched junction bases: 7. CDR3 loop: CASSQGTGLRAFF. The CDR3 coding sequence is TGCGCCAGCAGCCAAGGGACAGGCCTTAGGGCTTTCTTT.

With respect to this clonotype: This may arise from a read error, as a much more abundant clone is one base away. A read error is likely, as this CDR3 ends without the conserved phenylalanine or tryptophan. This CDR3 reads CASSQGYEGYTL. The CDR3 DNA follows: TGTGCCAGCAGCCAAGGGTACGAAGGCTACACCCTC. The J gene is TRBJ1-2, the V gene TRBV7-2; D gene ambiguous. The CDR3 is 12 residues long. V was trimmed by 5 bases and J by 8 bases, leaving 12 bases between them. Germline values: CDR1 SGHTA, CDR2 FQGNSA.

The rearrangement uses TRBV11-1 and TRBJ2-3, with D possibly matching TRBD2 (5 bases). V was cut by 5 bases and J by 6 bases, with 9 bases left in between. This CDR3 has 12 amino acids. Germline assignment: CDR1 SGHAT and CDR2 FQDESV (reference sequence). CDR3: CASSHGGDTQYF. In DNA, the CDR3 is TGTGCCAGCAGCCACGGCGGGGATACGCAGTATTTT. Full variable domain (remainder filled in from reference TRBV11-1 and TRBJ2-3): EAEVAQSPRYKITEKSQAVAFWCDPISGHATLYWYRQILGQGPELLVQFQDESVVDDSQLPKDRFSAERLKGVDSTLKIQPAELGDSAMYLCASSHGGDTQYFGPGTRLTVL.